This TCR beta chain was sequenced in a study of cytomegalovirus exposure and HLA in healthy donors. The study, taken as a whole, reports: It was likely that a cluster of highly shared sequence variants was a sequencing artifact.

Trimming stripped 10 bases from V and 2 bases from J, with 15 bases between. There are 13 residues in the CDR3. CDR1 and CDR2 from the germline V gene are WSHSY and SAAADI. Vbeta (60) and Jbeta (13) primers were used in the PCR. Clones were read by immunoSEQ multiplex PCR, and TCRdb kept only the in-frame ones, dropping some. This sample has about 25,000 clones, with roughly 79% found just once. Of note for this clone: The antigen remains unidentified.

The genes are TRBV10-2 and TRBJ2-7; maybe TRBD1 (6 bases). This receptor was identified in a male donor in good health and CMV-seronegative. The source material was PBMCs. CDR3 loop: CATLPGTPYEQYF. The DNA of the CDR3 is TGCGCCACCCTCCCCGGGACACCCTACGAGCAGTACTTC.